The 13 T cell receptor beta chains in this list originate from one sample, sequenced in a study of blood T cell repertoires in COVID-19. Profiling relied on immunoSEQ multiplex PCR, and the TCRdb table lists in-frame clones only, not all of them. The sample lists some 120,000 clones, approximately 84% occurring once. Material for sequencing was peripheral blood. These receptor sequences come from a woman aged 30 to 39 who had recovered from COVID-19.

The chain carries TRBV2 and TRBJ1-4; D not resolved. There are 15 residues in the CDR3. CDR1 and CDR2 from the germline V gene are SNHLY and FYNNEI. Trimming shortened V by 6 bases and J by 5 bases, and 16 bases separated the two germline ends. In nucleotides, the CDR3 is TGTGCCAGCAGGGGGTACAGTACGGGGAATGAAAAACTGTTTTTT. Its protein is CASRGYSTGNEKLFF.

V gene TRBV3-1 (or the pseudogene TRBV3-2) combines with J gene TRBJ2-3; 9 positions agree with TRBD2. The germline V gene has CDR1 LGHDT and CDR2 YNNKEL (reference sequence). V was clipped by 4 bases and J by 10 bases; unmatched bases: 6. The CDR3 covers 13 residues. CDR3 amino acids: CASSPVSGRAQYF. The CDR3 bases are TGTGCCAGCAGCCCCGTTAGCGGGAGAGCGCAGTATTTT.

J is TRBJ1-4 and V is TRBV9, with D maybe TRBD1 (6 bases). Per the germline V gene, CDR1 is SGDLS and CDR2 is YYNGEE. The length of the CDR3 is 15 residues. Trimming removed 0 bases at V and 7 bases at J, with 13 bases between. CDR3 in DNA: TGTGCCAGCAGCGTAGATCTGGGGGCATCTGAAAAACTGTTTTTT. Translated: CASSVDLGASEKLFF.

The CDR3 coding sequence is TGTGCCATCAGTGAGAGGTCGGCGGGAGGTGGAGAGCAGTACTTC. Amino acid sequence: CAISERSAGGGEQYF. The V gene is TRBV10-3, the J gene TRBJ2-7; 8 positions agree with TRBD2. Germline V gives CDR1 ENHRY, CDR2 SYGVKD. This CDR3 comprises 15 residues. The V gene end was trimmed by 2 bases and the J gene end by 7 bases; junction bases not matched to a gene: 10.

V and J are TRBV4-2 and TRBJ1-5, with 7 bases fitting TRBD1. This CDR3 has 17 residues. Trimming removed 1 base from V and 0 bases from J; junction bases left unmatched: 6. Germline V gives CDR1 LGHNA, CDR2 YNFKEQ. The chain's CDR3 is CASSQAGTDASNQPQHF. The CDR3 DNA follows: TGTGCCAGCAGCCAAGCCGGGACAGACGCTAGCAATCAGCCCCAGCATTTT.

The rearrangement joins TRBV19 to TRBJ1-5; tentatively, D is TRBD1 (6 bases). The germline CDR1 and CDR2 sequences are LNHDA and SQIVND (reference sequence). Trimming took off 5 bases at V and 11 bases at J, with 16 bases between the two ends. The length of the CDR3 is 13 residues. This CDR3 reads CASSERQDTAQHF. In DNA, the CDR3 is TGTGCCAGTAGTGAGCGACAGGACACGGCCCAGCATTTT.

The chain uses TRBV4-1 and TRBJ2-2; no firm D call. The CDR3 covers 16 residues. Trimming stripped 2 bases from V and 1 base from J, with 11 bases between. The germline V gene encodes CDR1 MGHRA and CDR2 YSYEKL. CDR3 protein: CASSQNRGLNTGELFF. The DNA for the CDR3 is TGCGCCAGCAGCCAAAATCGAGGATTGAACACCGGGGAGCTGTTTTTT.

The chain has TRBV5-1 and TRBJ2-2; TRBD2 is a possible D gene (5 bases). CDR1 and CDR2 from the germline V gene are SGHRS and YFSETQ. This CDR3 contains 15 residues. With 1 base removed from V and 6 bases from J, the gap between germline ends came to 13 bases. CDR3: CASSLLSGFAGELFF. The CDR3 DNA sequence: TGCGCCAGCAGCTTGCTCTCGGGGTTCGCCGGGGAGCTGTTTTTT.

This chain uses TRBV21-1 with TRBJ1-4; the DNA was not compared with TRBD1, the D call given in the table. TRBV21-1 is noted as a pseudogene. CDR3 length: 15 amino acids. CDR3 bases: TGTGCCACCCCGCCGAAAAGAGGGGGCGATGAAAAACTGTTTTTT. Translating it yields CATPPKRGGDEKLFF.

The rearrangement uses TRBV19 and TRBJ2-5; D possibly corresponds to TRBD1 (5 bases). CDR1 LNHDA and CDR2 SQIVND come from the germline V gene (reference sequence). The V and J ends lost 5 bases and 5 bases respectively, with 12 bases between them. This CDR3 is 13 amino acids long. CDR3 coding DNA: TGTGCCAGTAGTCTGTCAAACAGGGAGACCCAGTACTTC. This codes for CASSLSNRETQYF.

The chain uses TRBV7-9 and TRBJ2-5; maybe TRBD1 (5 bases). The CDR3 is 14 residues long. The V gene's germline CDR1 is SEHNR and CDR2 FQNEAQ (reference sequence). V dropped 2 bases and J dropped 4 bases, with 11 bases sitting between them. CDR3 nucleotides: TGTGCCAGCAGCTTATCTAAGGGGCTAGAGACCCAGTACTTC. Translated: CASSLSKGLETQYF.

CDR3 region: CASSEAHSGEDTEAFF. DNA for the CDR3: TGTGCCAGCAGTGAAGCGCATTCTGGGGAGGACACTGAAGCTTTCTTT. V usage is TRBV6-1 and J usage is TRBJ1-1; D uncertain. This CDR3 comprises 16 residues. Germline-derived CDR1 and CDR2 are MNHNS and SASEGT. Trimming removed 0 bases at V and 3 bases at J, with 14 bases between.

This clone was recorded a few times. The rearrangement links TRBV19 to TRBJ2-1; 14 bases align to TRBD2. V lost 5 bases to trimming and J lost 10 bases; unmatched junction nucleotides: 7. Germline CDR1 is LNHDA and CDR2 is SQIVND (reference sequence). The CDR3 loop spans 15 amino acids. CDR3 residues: CASSGTSGSYDEQFF. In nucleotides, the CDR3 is TGTGCCAGTAGTGGGACTAGCGGGAGTTATGACGAGCAGTTCTTC.